This TCR beta chain emerged from a study of blood T cell repertoires in COVID-19. The repertoire was sequenced with immunoSEQ multiplex PCR; TCRdb's copy has only in-frame clones and lacks some. The sample includes about 250,000 clones, around 81% of them seen just once. J gave up 2 bases and V 0 bases, and 15 bases lay outside the gene matches. The germline gives CDR1 SGDLS, CDR2 YYNGEE. This CDR3 is built from 19 residues. The sample taken for sequencing was peripheral blood. V is TRBV9 and J is TRBJ2-3; 7 bases map to TRBD2. The receptor comes from a person aged 65 to 79 with COVID-19, enrolled during active disease. The CDR3 nucleotides are TGTGCCAGCAGCGTAGCTTTGGCGGGAGTCGGTATGGACACAGATACGCAGTATTTT. Translating it yields CASSVALAGVGMDTDTQYF.